The 2 T cell receptor beta chains presented below share a single source sample, sequenced in a study of cytomegalovirus exposure and HLA in healthy donors. Vbeta (60) and Jbeta (13) primers were used in the PCR. Profiled with immunoSEQ multiplex PCR; TCRdb holds only in-frame clones, not every one. Here the sample spans fewer than 200,000 clones, about 80% being singletons. The sequenced sample consisted of PBMCs. Receptors were obtained from a boy younger than 18 in good health and CMV-seronegative.

The chain links TRBV9 to TRBJ2-3, with D perhaps matching TRBD1 (5 bases). The CDR3 runs 12 residues. The V gene's germline CDR1 is SGDLS and CDR2 YYNGEE. V shed 4 bases and J shed 4 bases, with 7 bases lying between them. The CDR3 nucleotides are TGTGCCAGCAGCCCCAGGGCAGATACGCAGTATTTT. Translation: CASSPRADTQYF.

The chain is built from TRBV5-1 and TRBJ2-2; maybe TRBD1 (5 bases). CDR3 size: 16 residues. V was trimmed by 4 bases and J by 2 bases, leaving 15 bases between them. Per the germline V gene, CDR1 is SGHRS and CDR2 is YFSETQ. CDR3 DNA sequence: TGCGCCAGCAGCCCCGACAGCCCGGATAACACCGGGGAGCTGTTTTTT. It yields the protein CASSPDSPDNTGELFF.